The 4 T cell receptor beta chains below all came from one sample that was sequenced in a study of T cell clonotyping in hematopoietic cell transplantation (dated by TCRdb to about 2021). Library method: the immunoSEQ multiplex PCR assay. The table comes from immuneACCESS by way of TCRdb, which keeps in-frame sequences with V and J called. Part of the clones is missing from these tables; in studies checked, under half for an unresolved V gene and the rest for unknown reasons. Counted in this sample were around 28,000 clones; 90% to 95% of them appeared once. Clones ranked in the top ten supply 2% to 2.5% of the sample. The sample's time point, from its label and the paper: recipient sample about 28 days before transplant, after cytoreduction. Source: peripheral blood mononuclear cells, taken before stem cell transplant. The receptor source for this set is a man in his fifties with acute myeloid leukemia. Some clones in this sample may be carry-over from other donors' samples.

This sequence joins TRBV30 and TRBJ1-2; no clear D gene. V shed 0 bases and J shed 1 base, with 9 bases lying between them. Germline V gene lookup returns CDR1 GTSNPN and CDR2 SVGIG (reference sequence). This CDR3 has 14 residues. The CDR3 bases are TGTGCCTGGAGTGTATTGGGGAATAACTATGGCTACACCTTC. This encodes CAWSVLGNNYGYTF.

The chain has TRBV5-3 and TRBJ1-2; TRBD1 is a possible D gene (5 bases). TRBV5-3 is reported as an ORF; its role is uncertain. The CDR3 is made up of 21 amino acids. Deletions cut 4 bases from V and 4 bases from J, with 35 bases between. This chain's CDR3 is CARSRDSLNAETWGLSYGYTF. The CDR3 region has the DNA TGTGCCAGAAGCAGAGACAGTCTTAATGCCGAGACTTGGGGTCTTAGCTATGGCTACACCTTC.

The CDR3 spells CASSLRGSSGDRGTQYF. The CDR3 region has the DNA TGTGCCAGCAGCTTAAGAGGGTCTAGCGGAGATAGGGGTACGCAGTATTTT. The genes are TRBV7-2 and TRBJ2-3; TRBD2 aligns across 7 bases. This CDR3 spans 17 amino acids. Losses at the gene ends were 2 bases for V and 8 bases for J; bases not matched to a gene: 16. Germline CDR1 and CDR2: SGHTA and FQGNSA.

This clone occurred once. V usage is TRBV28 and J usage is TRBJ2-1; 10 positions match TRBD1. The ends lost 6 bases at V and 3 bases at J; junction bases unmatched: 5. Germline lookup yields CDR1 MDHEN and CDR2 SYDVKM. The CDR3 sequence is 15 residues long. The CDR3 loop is CASSHGQGGYNEQFF. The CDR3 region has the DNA TGTGCCAGCAGCCACGGACAGGGGGGCTACAATGAGCAGTTCTTC. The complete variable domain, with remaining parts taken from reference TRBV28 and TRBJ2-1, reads DVKVTQSSRYLVKRTGEKVFLECVQDMDHENMFWYRQDPGLGLRLIYFSYDVKMKEKGDIPEGYSVSREKKERFSLILESASTNQTSMYLCASSHGQGGYNEQFFGPGTRLTVL.